These T cell receptor beta chains were read from a single sample in a study of a mutant IDH1 vaccine in newly diagnosed glioma. These receptors' targets are unknown. Produced via immunoSEQ multiplex PCR; TCRdb's table is partial and in-frame only. This sample has 45,000 or so clones, with 70% to 90% found just once. Sequencing was performed on PBMCs, taken from a glioma patient whose treatment included an IDH1 peptide vaccine. The receptors come from a woman in her forties with glioma. Each CDR3 is given with its conserved first and last residue. D genes are given only for firm matches. Some rows have no size entry. The others give once, few or many, or a class for an expanded clone.

j_gene | d_gene | abundance | v_gene | CDR3aa | CDR3nt
TRBJ1-1 | . | once | TRBV28 | CASSLPRQHTEAFF | TGTGCCAGCAGTTTACCCCGACAGCACACTGAAGCTTTCTTT
TRBJ1-5 | . | . | TRBV10-1 | CASSKDSNQPQHF | TGCGCCAGCAGTAAAGATAGCAATCAGCCCCAGCATTTT
TRBJ2-3 | TRBD2 | . | TRBV19 | CASSTGGAPDTQYF | TGTGCCAGTAGTACCGGGGGGGCCCCAGATACGCAGTATTTT
TRBJ2-3 | . | . | TRBV19 | CASSTRTVPAKTSTDTQYF | TGTGCCAGTAGTACACGGACAGTGCCGGCCAAGACTAGCACAGATACGCAGTATTTT
TRBJ2-7 | TRBD1 | . | TRBV4-3 | CASSPRTGGPYEQYF | TGCGCCAGCAGCCCCCGGACAGGGGGCCCCTACGAGCAGTACTTC
TRBJ2-3 | . | . | TRBV7-9 | CASSLWGRGDTDTQYF | TGTGCCAGCAGCTTGTGGGGTAGAGGAGACACAGATACGCAGTATTTT
TRBJ2-3 | . | . | TRBV2 | CASMPRVGATDTQYF | TGTGCCAGCATGCCTCGTGTAGGCGCCACAGATACGCAGTATTTT
TRBJ2-7 | TRBD1 | . | TRBV11-2 | CASRSFGTGRYEQYF | TGTGCCAGCCGTTCCTTCGGGACAGGGCGGTACGAGCAGTACTTC
TRBJ1-1 | . | . | TRBV29-1 | CSVGLLSGTEAFF | TGCAGCGTAGGACTGCTATCGGGTACTGAAGCTTTCTTT
TRBJ2-5 | TRBD1 | . | TRBV7-2 | CASSLERGRTQYF | TGTGCCAGCAGCTTAGAAAGGGGGCGGACCCAGTACTTC
TRBJ1-2 | TRBD1 | few | TRBV19 | CASSPTGDLYGYTF | TGTGCCAGTAGTCCAACAGGGGATCTCTATGGCTACACCTTC
TRBJ2-5 | TRBD1 | . | TRBV6-5 | CASSSGQQETQYF | TGTGCCAGCAGTTCGGGACAGCAAGAGACCCAGTACTTC
TRBJ1-1 | . | once | TRBV5-8 | CASSPRTSMNTEAFF | TGTGCCAGCAGCCCAAGGACAAGCATGAACACTGAAGCTTTCTTT
TRBJ1-3 | . | . | TRBV5-1 | CASSPTGNSGNTIYF | TGCGCCAGCAGCCCAACAGGGAACTCTGGAAACACCATATATTTT
TRBJ1-1 | TRBD1 | few | TRBV7-9 | CASSLPTGRTEAFF | TGTGCCAGCAGCCTCCCGACAGGGCGCACTGAAGCTTTCTTT
TRBJ2-4 | . | . | TRBV6-4 | CASSDSWRVQYF | TGTGCCAGCAGTGACTCATGGAGGGTTCAGTACTTC
TRBJ1-4 | TRBD1 | . | TRBV19 | CARYPGGGQTNEKLFF | TGTGCCAGATACCCGGGAGGGGGCCAGACTAATGAAAAACTGTTTTTT
TRBJ2-1 | TRBD2 | . | TRBV7-2 | CASSSSTAGRHNEQFF | TGTGCCAGCAGCTCATCCACAGCGGGACGGCACAATGAGCAGTTCTTC
TRBJ2-7 | . | . | TRBV28 | CASSFPKETGEQYF | TGTGCCAGCAGTTTTCCCAAGGAAACTGGGGAGCAGTACTTC
TRBJ1-4 | TRBD1 | . | TRBV19 | CASSPRTRQGNEKLFF | TGTGCCAGTAGTCCTAGGACCCGACAGGGCAATGAAAAACTGTTTTTT
TRBJ1-1 | . | . | TRBV19 | CASSNQVPNTEAFF | TGTGCCAGTAGTAATCAGGTCCCGAACACTGAAGCTTTCTTT
TRBJ1-4 | TRBD1 | . | TRBV28 | CASRRQGDFMSEKLFF | TGTGCCAGCCGACGACAGGGGGATTTTATGAGTGAAAAACTGTTTTTT
TRBJ2-3 | TRBD2 | . | TRBV2 | CASSGGSGNSYTQYF | TGTGCCAGCAGTGGTGGTAGCGGGAACTCCTATACGCAGTATTTT
TRBJ2-3 | . | . | TRBV29-1 | CSVRGVFRTDTQYF | TGCAGCGTTAGAGGGGTATTTCGCACAGATACGCAGTATTTT
TRBJ2-6 | . | . | TRBV10-3 | CAISDPRRGTVLTF | TGTGCCATCAGTGACCCCAGAAGGGGTACCGTCCTGACTTTC
TRBJ2-1 | TRBD2 | . | TRBV10-2 | CASSLAGHDNEQFF | TGCGCCAGCAGTCTAGCGGGGCATGACAATGAGCAGTTCTTC
TRBJ2-1 | . | . | TRBV10-1 | CASSRGTAGQFF | TGCGCCAGCAGTCGAGGGACAGCGGGGCAGTTCTTC
TRBJ2-1 | TRBD1 | . | TRBV4-1 | CASSPTGRAYNEQFF | TGCGCCAGCAGCCCGACAGGGCGAGCCTACAATGAGCAGTTCTTC
TRBJ2-7 | TRBD2 | . | TRBV7-2 | CASSFSPGAGGPLYEQYF | TGTGCCAGCAGCTTTAGTCCAGGGGCGGGGGGTCCCCTATACGAGCAGTACTTC
TRBJ1-2 | . | . | TRBV10-1 | CASSESVGYGYTF | TGCGCCAGCAGTGAATCGGTTGGCTATGGCTACACCTTC
TRBJ2-2 | . | . | TRBV15 | CATRREGNTGELFF | TGTGCCACCAGAAGAGAGGGGAACACCGGGGAGCTGTTTTTT
TRBJ1-4 | . | . | TRBV6-6 | CASSSRRSNEKLFF | TGTGCCAGCAGTTCAAGACGGTCTAATGAAAAACTGTTTTTT
TRBJ2-3 | . | . | TRBV6-1 | CASTPQLGMTDTQYF | TGTGCCAGCACCCCTCAGCTAGGTATGACAGATACGCAGTATTTT
TRBJ2-7 | TRBD1 | . | TRBV19 | CASSTPGQGYEQYF | TGTGCCAGTAGTACCCCGGGACAGGGGTACGAGCAGTACTTC
TRBJ2-7 | TRBD1 | . | TRBV18 | CASSPGTGGKYEQYF | TGTGCCAGCTCCCCTGGGACAGGGGGCAAGTACGAGCAGTACTTC
TRBJ2-3 | TRBD1 | few | TRBV6-6 | CASRDGQGAGDTQYF | TGTGCCAGCAGAGACGGACAGGGGGCTGGAGATACGCAGTATTTT
TRBJ1-6 | TRBD1 | few | TRBV11-2 | CASSLGQGLNSPLHF | TGTGCCAGCAGCTTGGGACAGGGTCTCAATTCACCCCTCCACTTT
TRBJ1-5 | . | . | TRBV9 | CASSAGSSDQPQHF | TGTGCCAGCAGCGCAGGGAGTAGCGATCAGCCCCAGCATTTT